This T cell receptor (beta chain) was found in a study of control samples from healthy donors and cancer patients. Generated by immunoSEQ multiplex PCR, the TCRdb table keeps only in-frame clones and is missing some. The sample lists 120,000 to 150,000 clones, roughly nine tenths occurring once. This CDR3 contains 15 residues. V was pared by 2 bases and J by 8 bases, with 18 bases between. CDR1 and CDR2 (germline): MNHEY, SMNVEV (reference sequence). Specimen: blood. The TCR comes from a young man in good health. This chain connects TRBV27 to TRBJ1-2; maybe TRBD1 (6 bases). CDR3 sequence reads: CASSLTYGQLSGYTF. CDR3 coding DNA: TGTGCCAGCAGTTTAACATATGGACAGCTAAGCGGCTACACCTTC.